Sequencing of this TCR beta chain was carried out in a study of T cells expressing NK-cell markers. Whole-study context: Seven HCMV-seropositive donors and one seronegative donor made up the eight sequenced donors. Study results and limitations: As a fraction of CD8+ T cells, dominant NKG2C+ clonotypes reached about 1.0-7.0% in 5 to 7 donors.

5'RACE template switching with UMIs produced the TCR beta cDNA. TCRdb re-called the 5' RACE reads; one entry per CDR3 protein, DNA not given. Its listing shows a few hundred thousand distinct CDR3 sequences. Notes on this clonotype: Its antigen is not known.

Germline V lookup: CDR1 SGHKS, CDR2 YYEKEE (reference sequence). CDR3 length: 13 residues. The receptor was isolated from a man aged 18 to 69 in good health. Sequenced sample: blood T cells: a sorted CD56 or NKG2C T cell subset, CD4+ or CD8+ T cells, or bulk PBMC T cells (not recorded which). The chain joins TRBV5-5 to TRBJ1-1; as DNA is missing, the TRBD1 call by TCRdb cannot be tested. CDR3 sequence reads: CASSPIPTPEAFF.